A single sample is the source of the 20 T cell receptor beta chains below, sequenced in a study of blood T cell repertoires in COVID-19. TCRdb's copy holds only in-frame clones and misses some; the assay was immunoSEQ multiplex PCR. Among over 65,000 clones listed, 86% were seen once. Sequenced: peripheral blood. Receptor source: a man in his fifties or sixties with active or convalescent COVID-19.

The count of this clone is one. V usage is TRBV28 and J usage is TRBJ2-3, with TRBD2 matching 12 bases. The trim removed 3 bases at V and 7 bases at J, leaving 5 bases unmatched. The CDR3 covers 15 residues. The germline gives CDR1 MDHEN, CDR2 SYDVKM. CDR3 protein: CASSLASGRVHTQYF. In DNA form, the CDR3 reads TGTGCCAGCAGTTTGGCTAGCGGGAGGGTACATACGCAGTATTTT.

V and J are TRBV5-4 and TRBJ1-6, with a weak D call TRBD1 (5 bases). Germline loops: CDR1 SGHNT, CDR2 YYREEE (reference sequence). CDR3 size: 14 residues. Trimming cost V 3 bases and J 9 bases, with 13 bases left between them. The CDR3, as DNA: TGTGCCAGCAGCTGGACGGCAGGGTCTTCACCCCTCCACTTT. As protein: CASSWTAGSSPLHF.

For the CDR3, the DNA is TGTGCCAGCAGGGCTAGCGGGAGGGCCAATGGTGAGCAGTTCTTC. Translation: CASRASGRANGEQFF. V and J are TRBV2 and TRBJ2-1; 12 bases are shared with TRBD2. J gave up 9 bases and V 6 bases, and 9 bases lay outside the gene matches. CDR1 is SNHLY, CDR2 FYNNEI, per germline. This CDR3 has 15 amino acids.

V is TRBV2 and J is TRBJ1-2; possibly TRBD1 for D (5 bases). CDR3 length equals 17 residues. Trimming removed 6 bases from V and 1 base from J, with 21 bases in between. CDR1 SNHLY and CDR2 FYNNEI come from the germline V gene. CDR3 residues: CASSSSGGGTVNYGYTF. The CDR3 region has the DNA TGTGCCAGCAGCTCCTCGGGGGGGGGTACTGTTAACTATGGCTACACCTTC. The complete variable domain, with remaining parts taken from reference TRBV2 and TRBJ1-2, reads EPEVTQTPSHQVTQMGQEVILRCVPISNHLYFYWYRQILGQKVEFLVSFYNNEISEKSEIFDDQFSVERPDGSNFTLKIRSTKLEDSAMYFCASSSSGGGTVNYGYTFGSGTRLTVV.

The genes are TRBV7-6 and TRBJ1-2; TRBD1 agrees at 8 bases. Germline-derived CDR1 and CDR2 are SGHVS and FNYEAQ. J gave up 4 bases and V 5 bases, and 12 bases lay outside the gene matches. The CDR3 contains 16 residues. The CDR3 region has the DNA TGTGCCAGCAGCCCCTTCCAACAGGGGGTTATCTATGGCTACACCTTC. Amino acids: CASSPFQQGVIYGYTF.

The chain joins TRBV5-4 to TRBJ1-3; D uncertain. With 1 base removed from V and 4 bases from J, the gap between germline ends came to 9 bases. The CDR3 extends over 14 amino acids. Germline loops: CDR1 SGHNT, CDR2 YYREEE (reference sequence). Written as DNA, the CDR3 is TGTGCCAGCAGCTTGCGAGGGAGCGGAAACACCATATATTTT. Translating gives CASSLRGSGNTIYF. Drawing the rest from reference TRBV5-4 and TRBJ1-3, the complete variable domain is ETGVTQSPTHLIKTRGQQVTLRCSSQSGHNTVSWYQQALGQGPQFIFQYYREEENGRGNFPPRFSGLQFPNYSSELNVNALELDDSALYLCASSLRGSGNTIYFGEGSWLTVV.

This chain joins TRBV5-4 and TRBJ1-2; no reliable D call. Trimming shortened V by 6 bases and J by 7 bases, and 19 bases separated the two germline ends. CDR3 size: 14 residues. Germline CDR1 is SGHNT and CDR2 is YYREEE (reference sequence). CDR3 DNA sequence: TGTGCCAGCAACTACGACGGAAACGGAGTTGGCTACACCTTC. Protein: CASNYDGNGVGYTF.

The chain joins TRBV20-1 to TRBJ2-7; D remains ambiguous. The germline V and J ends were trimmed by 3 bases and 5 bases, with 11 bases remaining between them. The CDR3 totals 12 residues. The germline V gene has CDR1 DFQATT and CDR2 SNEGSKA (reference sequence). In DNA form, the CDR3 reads TGCAGTGCTAGTAAGATTGAGGACGAGCAGTACTTC. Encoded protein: CSASKIEDEQYF.

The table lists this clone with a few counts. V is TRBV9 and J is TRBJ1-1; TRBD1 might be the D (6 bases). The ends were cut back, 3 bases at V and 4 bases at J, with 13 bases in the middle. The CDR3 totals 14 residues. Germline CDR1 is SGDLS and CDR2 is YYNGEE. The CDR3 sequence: CASSATGYSTEAFF. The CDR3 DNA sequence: TGTGCCAGCAGCGCCACAGGGTATAGCACTGAAGCTTTCTTT.

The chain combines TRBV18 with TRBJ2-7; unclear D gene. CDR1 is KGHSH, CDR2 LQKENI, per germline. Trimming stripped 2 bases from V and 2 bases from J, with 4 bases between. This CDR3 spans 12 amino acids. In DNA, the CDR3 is TGTGCCAGCTCACCAGAGGCCTACGAGCAGTACTTC. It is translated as CASSPEAYEQYF.

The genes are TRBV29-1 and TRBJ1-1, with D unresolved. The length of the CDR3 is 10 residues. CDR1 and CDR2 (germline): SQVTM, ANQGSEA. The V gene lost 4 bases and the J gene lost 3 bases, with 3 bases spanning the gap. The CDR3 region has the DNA TGCAGCGTTGTAGACACTGAAGCTTTCTTT. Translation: CSVVDTEAFF. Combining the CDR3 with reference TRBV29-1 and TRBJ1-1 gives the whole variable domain SAVISQKPSRDICQRGTSLTIQCQVDSQVTMMFWYRQQPGQSLTLIATANQGSEATYESGFVIDKFPISRPNLTFSTLTVSNMSPEDSSIYLCSVVDTEAFFGQGTRLTVV.

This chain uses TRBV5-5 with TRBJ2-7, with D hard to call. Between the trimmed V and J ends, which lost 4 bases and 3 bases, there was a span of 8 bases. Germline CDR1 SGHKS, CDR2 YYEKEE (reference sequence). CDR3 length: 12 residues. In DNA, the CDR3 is TGTGCCAGCAGCCCCTTAAACTACGAGCAGTACTTC. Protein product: CASSPLNYEQYF.

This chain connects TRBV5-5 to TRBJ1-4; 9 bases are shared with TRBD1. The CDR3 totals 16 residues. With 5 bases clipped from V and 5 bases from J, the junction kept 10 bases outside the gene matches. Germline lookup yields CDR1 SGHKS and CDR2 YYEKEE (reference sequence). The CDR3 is CASRPALGTGNEKLFF. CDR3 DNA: TGTGCCAGCAGGCCTGCCTTAGGGACAGGGAATGAAAAACTGTTTTTT.

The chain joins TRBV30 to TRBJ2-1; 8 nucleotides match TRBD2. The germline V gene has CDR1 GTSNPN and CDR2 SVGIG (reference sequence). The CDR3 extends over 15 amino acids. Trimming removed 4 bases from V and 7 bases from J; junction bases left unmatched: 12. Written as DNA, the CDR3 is TGTGCCTGGACGATTGCGGGGGGCCTTAAGAATGAGCAGTTCTTC. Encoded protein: CAWTIAGGLKNEQFF. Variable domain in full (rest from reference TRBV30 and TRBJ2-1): SQTIHQWPATLVQPVGSPLSLECTVEGTSNPNLYWYRQAAGRGLQLLFYSVGIGQISSEVPQNLSASRPQDRQFILSSKKLLLSDSGFYLCAWTIAGGLKNEQFFGPGTRLTVL.

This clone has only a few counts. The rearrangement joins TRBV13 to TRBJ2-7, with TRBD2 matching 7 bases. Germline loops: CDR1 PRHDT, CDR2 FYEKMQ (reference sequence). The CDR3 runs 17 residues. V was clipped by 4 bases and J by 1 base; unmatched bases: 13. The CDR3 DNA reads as TGTGCCAGCAGCTCCCATCCCTGGGAGGGGCAATCCTACGAGCAGTACTTC. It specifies CASSSHPWEGQSYEQYF.

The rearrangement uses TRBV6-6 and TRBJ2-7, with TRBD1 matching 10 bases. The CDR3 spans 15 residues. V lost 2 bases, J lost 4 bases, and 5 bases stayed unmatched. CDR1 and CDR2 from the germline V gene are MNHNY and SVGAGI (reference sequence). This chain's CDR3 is CASSYVGQGKYEQYF. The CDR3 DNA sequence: TGTGCCAGCAGTTACGTGGGACAGGGGAAATACGAGCAGTACTTC.

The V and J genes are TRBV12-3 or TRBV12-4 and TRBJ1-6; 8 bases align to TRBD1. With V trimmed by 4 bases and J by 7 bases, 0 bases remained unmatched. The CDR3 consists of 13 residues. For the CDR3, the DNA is TGTGCCAGCAGTTACAGGGGGAATTCACCCCTCCACTTT. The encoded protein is CASSYRGNSPLHF.

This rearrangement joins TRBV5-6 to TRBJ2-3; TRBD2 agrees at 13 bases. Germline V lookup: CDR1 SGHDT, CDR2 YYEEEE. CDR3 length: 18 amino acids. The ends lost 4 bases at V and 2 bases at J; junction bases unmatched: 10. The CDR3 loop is CASSLGLAGDPFTDTQYF. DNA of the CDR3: TGTGCCAGCAGCCTCGGACTAGCGGGGGACCCCTTCACAGATACGCAGTATTTT.

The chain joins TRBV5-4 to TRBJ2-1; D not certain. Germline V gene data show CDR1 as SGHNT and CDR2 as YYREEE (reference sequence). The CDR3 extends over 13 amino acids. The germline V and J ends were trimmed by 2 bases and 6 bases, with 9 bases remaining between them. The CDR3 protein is CASSFGESNEQFF. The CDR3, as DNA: TGTGCCAGCAGCTTCGGAGAGAGCAATGAGCAGTTCTTC. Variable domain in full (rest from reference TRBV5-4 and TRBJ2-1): ETGVTQSPTHLIKTRGQQVTLRCSSQSGHNTVSWYQQALGQGPQFIFQYYREEENGRGNFPPRFSGLQFPNYSSELNVNALELDDSALYLCASSFGESNEQFFGPGTRLTVL.

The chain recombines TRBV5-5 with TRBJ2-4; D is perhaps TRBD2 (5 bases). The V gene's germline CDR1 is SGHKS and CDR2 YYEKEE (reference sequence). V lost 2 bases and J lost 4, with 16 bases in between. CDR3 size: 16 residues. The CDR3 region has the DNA TGTGCCAGCAGCTTTGCGGACTCGCGCGAGAAAAACATTCAGTACTTC. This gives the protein CASSFADSREKNIQYF.